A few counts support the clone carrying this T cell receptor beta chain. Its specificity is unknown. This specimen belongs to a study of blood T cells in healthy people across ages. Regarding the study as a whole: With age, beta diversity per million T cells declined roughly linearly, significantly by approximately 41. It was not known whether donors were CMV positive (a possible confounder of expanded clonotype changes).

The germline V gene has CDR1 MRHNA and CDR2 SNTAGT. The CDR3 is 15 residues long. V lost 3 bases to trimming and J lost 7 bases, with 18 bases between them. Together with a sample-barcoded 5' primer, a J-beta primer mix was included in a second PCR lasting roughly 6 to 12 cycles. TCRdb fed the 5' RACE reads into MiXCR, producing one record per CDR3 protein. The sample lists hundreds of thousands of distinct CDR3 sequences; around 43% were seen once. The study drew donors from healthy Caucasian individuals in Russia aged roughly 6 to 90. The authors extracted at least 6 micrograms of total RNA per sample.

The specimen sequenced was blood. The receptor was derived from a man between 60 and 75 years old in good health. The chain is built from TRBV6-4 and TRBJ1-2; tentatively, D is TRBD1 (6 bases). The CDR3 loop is CASSEGRQVVSGYTF. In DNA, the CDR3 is TGTGCCAGCAGTGAAGGTAGACAGGTCGTGAGTGGCTACACCTTC.